What follows are 15 T cell receptor beta chains derived from one specimen sequenced in a study of blood T cells in healthy people across ages. Together with a sample-barcoded 5' primer, a J-beta primer mix was included in a second PCR lasting roughly 6 to 12 cycles. In TCRdb, the 5' RACE reads were re-called with MiXCR into one record per CDR3 protein. Among around 1,900,000 distinct CDR3 sequences listed, approximately 40% were seen once. Input material: blood. These receptors came from a human donor in good health.

This chain joins TRBV4-2 and TRBJ1-5; D call uncertain. V was cut by 0 bases and J by 6 bases, with 9 bases left in between. Germline V gene lookup returns CDR1 LGHNA and CDR2 YNFKEQ. The CDR3 totals 14 residues. The CDR3: CASSQDGDSQPQHF. The CDR3 DNA reads as TGTGCCAGCAGCCAAGATGGGGATTCTCAGCCCCAGCATTTT.

V usage is TRBV5-1 and J usage is TRBJ2-3; 10 bases fit TRBD1. The junction had 6 bases not matched to a gene; V was cut back by 4 bases and J by 4 bases. Germline V lookup: CDR1 SGHRS, CDR2 YFSETQ. The CDR3 spans 15 residues. In DNA form, the CDR3 reads TGCGCCAGCAGCCAGAAGACAGGGGGCGCAGATACGCAGTATTTT. Encoded protein: CASSQKTGGADTQYF.

The chain combines TRBV20-1 with TRBJ2-7, with no clear D. Trimming removed 3 bases at V and 5 bases at J, with 11 bases between. In germline, CDR1 is DFQATT, CDR2 SNEGSKA (reference sequence). The CDR3 is 12 amino acids. The CDR3 loop reads CSARNPSNEQYF. Here the CDR3 DNA reads TGCAGTGCTAGGAACCCCAGTAACGAGCAGTACTTC.

This clonotype was detected a few times. This chain links TRBV7-9 with TRBJ2-6; D is ambiguous. Germline CDR1 reads SEHNR; CDR2 reads FQNEAQ (reference sequence). CDR3 length: 18 residues. V lost 4 bases, J lost 0 bases, and 16 bases lay in between. The CDR3: CASSSPVRANSGANVLTF. Here the CDR3 DNA reads TGTGCCAGCAGCTCCCCGGTCCGGGCTAACTCTGGGGCCAACGTCCTGACTTTC. The full variable domain, in which reference TRBV7-9 and TRBJ2-6 provide the parts outside the CDR3, is DTGVSQNPRHKITKRGQNVTFRCDPISEHNRLYWYRQTLGQGPEFLTYFQNEAQLEKSRLLSDRFSAERPKGSFSTLEIQRTEQGDSAMYLCASSSPVRANSGANVLTFGAGSRLTVL.

There are a few counts of this clonotype. V gene TRBV6-2 or TRBV6-3 combines with J gene TRBJ2-7; D not certain. Germline CDR1 and CDR2: MNHEY and SVGEGT. The V end lost 5 bases, the J end lost 2 bases, and 19 bases lay between the germline ends. The CDR3 is 16 residues long. For the CDR3, the DNA is TGTGCCAGCAGTCTTCGCGACATCTCCAGCACCTACGAGCAGTACTTC. It is translated as CASSLRDISSTYEQYF.

This clonotype was seen only a few times. The rearrangement joins TRBV7-6 to TRBJ2-7; D is uncertain. Trimming took off 5 bases at V and 3 bases at J, with 14 bases between the two ends. Germline V gives CDR1 SGHVS, CDR2 FNYEAQ. The CDR3 is made up of 14 amino acids. DNA of the CDR3: TGTGCCAGCAGCCCCCGAGAAGGAGACTACGAGCAGTACTTC. This translates into CASSPREGDYEQYF.

The J gene is TRBJ1-1, the V gene TRBV7-8; a possible D gene is TRBD1 (5 bases). CDR1 is SGHVS, CDR2 FQNEAQ, per germline. This CDR3 comprises 19 residues. V was cut by 1 base and J by 1 base, with 22 bases left in between. The CDR3, as DNA: TGTGCCAGCAGCTTAGGATTCCTTGGGGTACAGGCGAAGAACACTGAAGCTTTCTTT. This sequence encodes CASSLGFLGVQAKNTEAFF.

V gene TRBV7-2 combines with J gene TRBJ2-5, with a possible D match to TRBD1 (6 bases). Trimming stripped 3 bases from V and 5 bases from J, with 19 bases between. The CDR3 is 16 residues long. The germline gives CDR1 SGHTA, CDR2 FQGNSA. The CDR3 region has the DNA TGTGCCAGCAGCTTGTTCGTCGGACAGTTTCGGGAGACCCAGTACTTC. It specifies CASSLFVGQFRETQYF.

The chain combines TRBV4-1 with TRBJ2-5; D may correspond to TRBD1 or TRBD2 (5 bases each). Germline V CDR1 and CDR2: MGHRA, YSYEKL. This CDR3 has 16 residues. Trimming stripped 0 bases from V and 4 bases from J, with 15 bases between. The CDR3 spells CASSQERAGLRETQYF. As DNA, the CDR3 is TGCGCCAGCAGCCAAGAGCGGGCAGGGTTGAGAGAGACCCAGTACTTC.

The chain employs TRBV24-1 and TRBJ2-1, with D uncertain. Gene TRBJ2-7 matches the end of the DNA better, so the J call may be wrong. The CDR3 is 12 amino acids. Germline values: CDR1 KGHDR, CDR2 SFDVKD. The CDR3, as DNA: TGTGCCACCAGTGTAAGAGGCAATGAGCAGTACTTC. This codes for CATSVRGNEQYF.

This clonotype was detected only a few times. This chain connects TRBV29-1 to TRBJ2-1; a weak D match, TRBD1 (5 bases). Germline V gene data show CDR1 as SQVTM and CDR2 as ANQGSEA. The CDR3 runs to 15 residues. With 6 bases removed from V and 5 bases from J, the gap between germline ends came to 20 bases. The CDR3 region has the DNA TGCAGCGTCGAAAACAGGTTTGGGGCTAACAATGAGCAGTTCTTC. Its protein product is CSVENRFGANNEQFF.

This sequence joins TRBV12-3 or TRBV12-4 and TRBJ2-1; no firm D call. This CDR3 region has 14 residues. V was clipped by 5 bases and J by 5 bases, with 13 bases between them. DNA of the CDR3: TGTGCCAGCAGTGTGGTTGGATGGAACAATGAGCAGTTCTTC. Its translation is CASSVVGWNNEQFF.

This clonotype has a count of ten or more. The chain recombines TRBV6-2 or TRBV6-3 with TRBJ1-1, with 7 bases aligning to TRBD1. J lost 1 base, V lost 7 bases, and 3 bases had no gene match. The CDR3 has 13 amino acids. The germline CDR1 and CDR2 sequences are MNHEY and SVGEGT. The CDR3: CASTDRENTEAFF. The CDR3 DNA is TGTGCCAGCACCGACAGGGAGAACACTGAAGCTTTCTTT.

CDR3 in amino acids: CASSLSRQPQGNIQYF. The CDR3 DNA reads TGTGCCAGCAGCTTATCGAGGCAGCCTCAGGGAAACATTCAGTACTTC. The V gene is TRBV7-2, the J gene TRBJ2-4; D possibly corresponds to TRBD1 (5 bases). The CDR3 consists of 16 residues. V was cut by 2 bases and J by 6 bases, with 17 bases left in between. Germline V gene data show CDR1 as SGHTA and CDR2 as FQGNSA.

The chain is built from TRBV12-3 or TRBV12-4 and TRBJ2-7, with D uncertain. V gave up 6 bases and J gave up 8 bases, with 17 bases separating them. The CDR3 runs 13 residues. CDR3 in DNA: TGTGCCAGCAGGGCCAGGACGGGTGATAAGCAGTACTTC. It codes for CASRARTGDKQYF.